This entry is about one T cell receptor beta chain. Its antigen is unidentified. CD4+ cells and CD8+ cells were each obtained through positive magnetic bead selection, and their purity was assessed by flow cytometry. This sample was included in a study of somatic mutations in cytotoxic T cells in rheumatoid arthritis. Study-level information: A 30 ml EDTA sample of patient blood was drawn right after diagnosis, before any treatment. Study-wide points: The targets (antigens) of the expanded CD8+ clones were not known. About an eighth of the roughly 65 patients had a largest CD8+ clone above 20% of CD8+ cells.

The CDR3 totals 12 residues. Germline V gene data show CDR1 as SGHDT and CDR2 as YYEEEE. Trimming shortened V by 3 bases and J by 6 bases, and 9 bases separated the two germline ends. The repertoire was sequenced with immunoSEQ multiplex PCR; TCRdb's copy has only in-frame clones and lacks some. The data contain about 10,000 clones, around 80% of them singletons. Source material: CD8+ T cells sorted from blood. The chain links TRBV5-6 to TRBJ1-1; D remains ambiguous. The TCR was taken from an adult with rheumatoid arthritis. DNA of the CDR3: TGTGCCAGCAGCTCGGGGAGGTCTGAAGCTTTCTTT. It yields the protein CASSSGRSEAFF.